The clone carrying this T cell receptor (beta chain) has more than one count but fewer than ten. Its antigen remains unknown. Conversion of TCR transcripts into cDNA relied on 5'RACE template switching, which added a universal primer site and UMIs. From the 5' RACE reads, TCRdb called clonotypes with MiXCR, one entry per CDR3 protein. The profile shows 600,000 to 750,000 distinct CDR3 sequences, 9% to 15% of them singletons. This entry is derived from a study of T cells after yellow fever vaccination. Regarding the study as a whole: Relatively few clonotypes were ones that appeared in both CD4 and CD8 compartments. There was a possibility that FACS-sorted repertoires contained abundant clonotypes contaminating from the bulk population. Booster samples showed a return of most primary-vaccination clones (roughly 96% CD4, approximately 88% CD8).

The sequence was collected from a man in his thirties or forties who received the YFV17D yellow fever vaccine. The sequencing here drew on PBMCs, taken on the day of the yellow fever booster vaccination.

The CDR3 DNA follows: TGTGCCATCAGTGAGAGTGGCGGGGCTAGCACAGATACGCAGTATTTT. This codes for CAISESGGASTDTQYF. V usage is TRBV10-3 and J usage is TRBJ2-3; weak D call: TRBD2 (6 bases). V lost 2 bases, J lost 0 bases, and 12 bases lay in between. Germline loops: CDR1 ENHRY, CDR2 SYGVKD. This CDR3 comprises 16 residues.